One sample yielded the 7 T cell receptor beta chains listed below, sequenced in a study of blood T cells in healthy people across ages. It was with a sample-barcoded 5' primer and a J-beta primer mix that a second PCR of roughly 6 to 11 cycles was run. TCRdb reprocessed the 5' RACE reads via MiXCR and lists one record per CDR3 protein. The sample has roughly 900,000 distinct CDR3 sequences, 40% to 60% seen once. What was sequenced was blood. Receptors originate from a man aged 25 to 40 in good health.

This clonotype has only one observation. The chain uses TRBV20-1 and TRBJ1-2; D perhaps matches TRBD1 (5 bases). The CDR3 contains 15 residues. The V and J ends lost 2 bases and 4 bases respectively, with 17 bases between them. The germline V gene has CDR1 DFQATT and CDR2 SNEGSKA (reference sequence). The CDR3 nucleotides read TGCAGTGCTAGACCGTCAGGGAGAGGGGCCTATGGCTACACCTTC. It yields the protein CSARPSGRGAYGYTF.

This chain joins TRBV6-1 and TRBJ2-1; tentatively, D is TRBD2 (7 bases). Deletions cut 9 bases from V and 5 bases from J, with 20 bases between. The CDR3 has 15 residues. Germline CDR1 and CDR2: MNHNS and SASEGT. The DNA of the CDR3 is TGTGCCAGTGAGCATGGATCCGGGGGGCACAATGAGCAGTTCTTC. Translating it yields CASEHGSGGHNEQFF.

The CDR3 nucleotides read TGTGCCAGCAGTTTGTACCGGGACAGTAAAGAAAAACTGTTTTTT. Protein product: CASSLYRDSKEKLFF. The chain employs TRBV7-9 and TRBJ1-4; 7 bases match TRBD1. J gave up 8 bases and V 6 bases, and 12 bases lay outside the gene matches. From germline, CDR1 is SEHNR and CDR2 FQNEAQ (reference sequence). The CDR3 has 15 residues.

The J gene is TRBJ2-3, the V gene TRBV6-1; D is unresolved. The CDR3 runs to 14 residues. The germline V gene has CDR1 MNHNS and CDR2 SASEGT. V gave up 11 bases and J gave up 0 bases, with 15 bases separating them. The CDR3: CASERVSSTDTQYF. For the CDR3, the DNA is TGTGCCTCCGAACGGGTATCAAGCACAGATACGCAGTATTTT.

The chain has TRBV2 and TRBJ2-7; 7 nucleotides match TRBD2. This CDR3 has 16 amino acids. Trimming cost V 4 bases and J 1 base; bases outside gene matches: 10. CDR1 SNHLY and CDR2 FYNNEI come from the germline V gene. The CDR3 protein is CASSVGGLGVSYEQYF. CDR3 sequence (DNA): TGTGCCAGCAGTGTGGGGGGGTTGGGAGTTTCCTACGAGCAGTACTTC.

This clonotype was recorded at least ten times. V gene TRBV28 combines with J gene TRBJ2-1; TRBD2 matches at 7 bases. After removal of 8 bases from V and 6 bases from J, the junction contained 10 bases not matched to a gene. The length of the CDR3 is 14 residues. Germline-derived CDR1 and CDR2 are MDHEN and SYDVKM. Written as DNA, the CDR3 is TGTGCCAGCCAGCGGGAAGGGCTGTTCAATGAGCAGTTCTTC. It encodes CASQREGLFNEQFF.

The chain links TRBV12-3 or TRBV12-4 to TRBJ2-1, with a tentative D call TRBD2 (6 bases). The germline V and J ends were trimmed by 3 bases and 4 bases, with 10 bases remaining between them. The CDR3 length is 14 residues. As DNA, the CDR3 is TGTGCCAGCAGTTTCGGGACTGAATACAATGAGCAGTTCTTC. Residues: CASSFGTEYNEQFF.